This T cell receptor (beta chain) was recorded in a study of CD8+ T cells in alopecia areata. Findings and limits, study-wide: Many expanded lesional clones stayed in scalp and blood while on tofacitinib.

As for this clone: What it binds is unknown.

Treatment denoted: oral pan-JAK inhibitor, 5-10 mg twice daily. Lesional scalp punch biopsies and peripheral blood came from alopecia areata patients. Reverse transcription of extracted RNA yielded cDNA, which provided the sequencing template. Here immunoSEQ multiplex PCR was the method, and the copy in TCRdb shows in-frame clones only, minus some. This table holds more than 150,000 clones, under 60% found once. This CDR3 is built from 16 residues. V lost 4 bases to trimming and J lost 6 bases, with 19 bases between them. Germline values: CDR1 MNHEY, CDR2 SMNVEV (reference sequence). V usage is TRBV27 and J usage is TRBJ2-1; TRBD1 or TRBD2 may be the D gene (7 bases each). The sequences come from CD8+ T cells sorted from blood, collected at week 24, from a patient treated with tofacitinib. This receptor was identified in a human donor with alopecia areata. The CDR3 DNA reads TGTGCCAGCAGTTCCCCAAACAGGGGAGGGGGCAATGAGCAGTTCTTC. Translation: CASSSPNRGGGNEQFF.